This entry lists 2 T cell receptor beta chains sequenced from one sample in a study of T cell responses to AZD1222 COVID-19 vaccine. Libraries were prepared by immunoSEQ multiplex PCR; TCRdb keeps only in-frame clonotypes and omits some of them. The sample has about 110,000 clones, more than 75% seen once. Sequenced here: peripheral blood, sampled on day 0 of AZD1222 vaccination. The source of these receptors is an adult in good health.

The chain is built from TRBV7-2 and TRBJ1-5; tentative D call: TRBD1 (6 bases). The CDR3 is 13 residues long. Per the germline V gene, CDR1 is SGHTA and CDR2 is FQGNSA. The V end was cut by 3 bases, the J end by 9 bases, with 12 bases between. The CDR3 coding sequence is TGTGCCAGCAGCTTGGAGGGGGTTCCGCCCCAGCATTTT. Its protein product is CASSLEGVPPQHF. Filled out from reference TRBV7-2 and TRBJ1-5, the complete variable domain reads GAGVSQSPSNKVTEKGKDVELRCDPISGHTALYWYRQSLGQGLEFLIYFQGNSAPDKSGLPSDRFSAERTGGSVSTLTIQRTQQEDSAVYLCASSLEGVPPQHFGDGTRLSIL.

CDR3 bases: TGCGCCAGCAGCAGGACGACAGGGTTAAACATTCAGTACTTC. Protein sequence: CASSRTTGLNIQYF. This sequence joins TRBV5-1 and TRBJ2-4; 7 bases are a match to TRBD1. The CDR3 sequence is 14 residues long. Losses at the gene ends were 4 bases for V and 6 bases for J; bases not matched to a gene: 7. Germline V CDR1 and CDR2: SGHRS, YFSETQ.